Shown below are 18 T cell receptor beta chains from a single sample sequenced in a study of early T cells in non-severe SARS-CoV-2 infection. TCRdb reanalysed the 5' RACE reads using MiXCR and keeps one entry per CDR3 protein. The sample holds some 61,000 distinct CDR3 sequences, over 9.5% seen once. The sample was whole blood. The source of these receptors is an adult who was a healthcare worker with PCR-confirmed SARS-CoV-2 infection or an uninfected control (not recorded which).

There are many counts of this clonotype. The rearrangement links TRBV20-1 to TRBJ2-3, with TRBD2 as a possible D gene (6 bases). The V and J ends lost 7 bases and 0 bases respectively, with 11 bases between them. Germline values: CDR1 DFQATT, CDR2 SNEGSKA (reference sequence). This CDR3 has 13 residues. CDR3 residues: CSGAGTSTDTQYF. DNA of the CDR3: TGCAGTGGGGCGGGGACTAGCACAGATACGCAGTATTTT.

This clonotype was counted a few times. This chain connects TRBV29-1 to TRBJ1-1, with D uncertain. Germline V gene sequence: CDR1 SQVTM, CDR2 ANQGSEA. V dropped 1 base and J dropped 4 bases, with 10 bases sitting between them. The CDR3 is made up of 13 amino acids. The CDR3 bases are TGCAGCGTTGAAGCGAACCCCCTCACTGAAGCTTTCTTT. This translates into CSVEANPLTEAFF.

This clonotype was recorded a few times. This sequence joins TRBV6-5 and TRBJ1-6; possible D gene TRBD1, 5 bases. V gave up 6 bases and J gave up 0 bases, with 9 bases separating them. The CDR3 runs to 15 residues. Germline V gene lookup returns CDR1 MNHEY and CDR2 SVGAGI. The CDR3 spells CASRTASSYNSPLHF. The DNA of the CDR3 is TGTGCCAGCAGGACAGCGAGCTCCTATAATTCACCCCTCCACTTT.

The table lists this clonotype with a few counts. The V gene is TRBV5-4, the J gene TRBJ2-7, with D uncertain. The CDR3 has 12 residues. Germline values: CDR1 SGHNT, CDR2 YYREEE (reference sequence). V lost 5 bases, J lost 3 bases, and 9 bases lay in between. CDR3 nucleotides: TGTGCCAGCAGAGGGCCGGGCTACGAGCAGTACTTC. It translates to CASRGPGYEQYF.

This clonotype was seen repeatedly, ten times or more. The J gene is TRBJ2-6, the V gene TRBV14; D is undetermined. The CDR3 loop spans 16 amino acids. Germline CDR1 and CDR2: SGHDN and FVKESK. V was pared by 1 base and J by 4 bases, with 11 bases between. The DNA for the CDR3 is TGTGCCAGCAGCCAAGTCAGGCGCTGGGGGGCCAACGTCCTGACTTTC. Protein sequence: CASSQVRRWGANVLTF.

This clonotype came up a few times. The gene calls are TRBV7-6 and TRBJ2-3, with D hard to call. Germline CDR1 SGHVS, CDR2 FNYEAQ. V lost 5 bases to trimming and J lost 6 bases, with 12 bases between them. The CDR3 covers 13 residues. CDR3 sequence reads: CASSPQDLDTQYF. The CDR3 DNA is TGTGCCAGCAGCCCCCAAGATCTGGATACGCAGTATTTT.

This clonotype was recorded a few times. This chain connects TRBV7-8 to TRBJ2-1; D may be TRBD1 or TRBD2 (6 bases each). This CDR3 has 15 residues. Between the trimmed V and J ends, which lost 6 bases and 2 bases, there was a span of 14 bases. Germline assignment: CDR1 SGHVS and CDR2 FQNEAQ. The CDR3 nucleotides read TGTGCCAGCAGTTCCGGGGGCCCGGCCTACAATGAGCAGTTCTTC. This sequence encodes CASSSGGPAYNEQFF.

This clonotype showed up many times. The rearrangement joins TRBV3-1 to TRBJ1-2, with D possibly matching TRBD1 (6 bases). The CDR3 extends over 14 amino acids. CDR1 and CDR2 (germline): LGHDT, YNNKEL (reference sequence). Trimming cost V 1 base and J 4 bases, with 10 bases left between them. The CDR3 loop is CASSQVQGIYGYTF. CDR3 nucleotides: TGTGCCAGCAGCCAAGTACAGGGAATCTATGGCTACACCTTC. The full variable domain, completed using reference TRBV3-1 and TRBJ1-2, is DTAVSQTPKYLVTQMGNDKSIKCEQNLGHDTMYWYKQDSKKFLKIMFSYNNKELIINETVPNRFSPKSPDKAHLNLHINSLELGDSAVYFCASSQVQGIYGYTFGSGTRLTVV.

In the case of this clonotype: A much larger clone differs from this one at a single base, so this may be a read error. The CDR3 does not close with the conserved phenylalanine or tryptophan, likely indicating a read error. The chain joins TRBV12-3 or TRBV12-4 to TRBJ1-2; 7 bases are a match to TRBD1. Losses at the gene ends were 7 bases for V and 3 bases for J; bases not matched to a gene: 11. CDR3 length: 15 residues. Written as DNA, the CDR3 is TGTGCCAGCACACCCATCCGGGACAGACACTATGGCTACACCTTG. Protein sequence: CASTPIRDRHYGYTL.

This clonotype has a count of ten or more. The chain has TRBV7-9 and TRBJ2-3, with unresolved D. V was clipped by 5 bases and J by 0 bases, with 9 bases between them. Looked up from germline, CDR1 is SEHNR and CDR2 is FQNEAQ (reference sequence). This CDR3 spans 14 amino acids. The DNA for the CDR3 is TGTGCCAGCAGCCCGAGTATAAGCACAGATACGCAGTATTTT. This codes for CASSPSISTDTQYF.

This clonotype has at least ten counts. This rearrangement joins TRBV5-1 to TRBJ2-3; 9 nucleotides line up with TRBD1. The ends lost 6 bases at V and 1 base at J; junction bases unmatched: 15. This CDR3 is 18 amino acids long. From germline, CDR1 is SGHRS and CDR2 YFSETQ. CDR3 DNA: TGCGCCAGCAAGCGCCGGACAGGGGATGCCTTCGGCACAGATACGCAGTATTTT. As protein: CASKRRTGDAFGTDTQYF.

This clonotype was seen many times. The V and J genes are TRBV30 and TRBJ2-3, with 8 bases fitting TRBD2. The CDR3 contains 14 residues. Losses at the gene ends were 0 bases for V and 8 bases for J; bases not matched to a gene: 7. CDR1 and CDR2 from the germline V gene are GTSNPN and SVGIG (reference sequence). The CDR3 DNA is TGTGCCTGGAGTGTACTAGCCGGGGGGGGTACGCAGTATTTT. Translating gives CAWSVLAGGGTQYF. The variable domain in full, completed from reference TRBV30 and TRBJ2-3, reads SQTIHQWPATLVQPVGSPLSLECTVEGTSNPNLYWYRQAAGRGLQLLFYSVGIGQISSEVPQNLSASRPQDRQFILSSKKLLLSDSGFYLCAWSVLAGGGTQYFGPGTRLTVL.

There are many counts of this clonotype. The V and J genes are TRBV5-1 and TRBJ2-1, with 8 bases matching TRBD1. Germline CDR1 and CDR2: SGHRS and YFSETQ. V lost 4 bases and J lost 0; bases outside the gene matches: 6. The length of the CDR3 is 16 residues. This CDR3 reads CASSPWDRSSYNEQFF. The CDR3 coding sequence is TGCGCCAGCAGCCCCTGGGACAGGAGCTCCTACAATGAGCAGTTCTTC.

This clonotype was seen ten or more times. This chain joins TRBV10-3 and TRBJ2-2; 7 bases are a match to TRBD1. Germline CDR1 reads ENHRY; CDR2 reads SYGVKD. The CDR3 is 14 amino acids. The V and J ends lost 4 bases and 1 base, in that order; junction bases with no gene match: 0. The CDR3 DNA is TGTGCCATCAGTGGGGACAGGAACACCGGGGAGCTGTTTTTT. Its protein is CAISGDRNTGELFF.

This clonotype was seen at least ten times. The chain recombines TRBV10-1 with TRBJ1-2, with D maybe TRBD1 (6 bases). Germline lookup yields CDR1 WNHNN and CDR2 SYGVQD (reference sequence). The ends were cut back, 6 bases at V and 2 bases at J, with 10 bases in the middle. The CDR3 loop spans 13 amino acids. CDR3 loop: CASRGHPNYGYTF. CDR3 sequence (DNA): TGCGCCAGCAGGGGACATCCGAACTATGGCTACACCTTC.

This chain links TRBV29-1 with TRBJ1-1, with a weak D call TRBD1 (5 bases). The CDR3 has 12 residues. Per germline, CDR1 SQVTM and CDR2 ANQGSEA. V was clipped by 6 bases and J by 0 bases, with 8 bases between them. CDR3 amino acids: CSVSRVNTEAFF. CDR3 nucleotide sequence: TGCAGCGTCTCCAGGGTGAACACTGAAGCTTTCTTT.

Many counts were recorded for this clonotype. This CDR3 reads CSASTGSYEQYF. CDR3 nucleotide sequence: TGCAGCGCCTCAACGGGGAGTTACGAGCAGTACTTC. V and J are TRBV29-1 and TRBJ2-7, with a possible D match to TRBD2 (5 bases). Between the trimmed V and J ends, which lost 7 bases and 4 bases, there was a span of 14 bases. The CDR3 totals 12 residues. The V gene's germline CDR1 is SQVTM and CDR2 ANQGSEA.

CDR3 protein: CASSLGGFSGNTIYF. CDR3 bases: TGTGCCAGCAGCTTAGGCGGTTTCTCTGGAAACACCATATATTTT. The chain couples TRBV7-8 to TRBJ1-3; D gene ambiguous. The germline V gene encodes CDR1 SGHVS and CDR2 FQNEAQ. This CDR3 spans 15 amino acids. Trimming shortened V by 1 base and J by 0 bases, and 7 bases separated the two germline ends.